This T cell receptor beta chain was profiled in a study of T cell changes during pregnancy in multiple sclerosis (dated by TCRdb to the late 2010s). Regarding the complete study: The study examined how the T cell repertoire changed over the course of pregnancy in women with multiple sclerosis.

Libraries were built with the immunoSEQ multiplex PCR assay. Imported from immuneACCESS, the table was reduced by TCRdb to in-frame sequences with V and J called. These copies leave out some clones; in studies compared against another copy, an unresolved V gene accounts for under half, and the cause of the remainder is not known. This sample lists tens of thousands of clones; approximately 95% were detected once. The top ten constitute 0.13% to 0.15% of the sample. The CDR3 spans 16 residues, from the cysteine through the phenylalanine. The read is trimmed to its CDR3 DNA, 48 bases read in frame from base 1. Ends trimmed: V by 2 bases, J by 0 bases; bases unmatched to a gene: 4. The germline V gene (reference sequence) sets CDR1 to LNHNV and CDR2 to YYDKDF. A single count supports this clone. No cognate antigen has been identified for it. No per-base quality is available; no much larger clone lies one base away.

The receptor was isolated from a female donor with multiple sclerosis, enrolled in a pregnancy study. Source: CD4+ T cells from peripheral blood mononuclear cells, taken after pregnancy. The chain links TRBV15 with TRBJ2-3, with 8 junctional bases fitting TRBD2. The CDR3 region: CATSRPSGGSTDTQYF. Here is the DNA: TGTGCCACCAGCAGACCCAGCGGGGGCAGCACAGATACGCAGTATTTT.